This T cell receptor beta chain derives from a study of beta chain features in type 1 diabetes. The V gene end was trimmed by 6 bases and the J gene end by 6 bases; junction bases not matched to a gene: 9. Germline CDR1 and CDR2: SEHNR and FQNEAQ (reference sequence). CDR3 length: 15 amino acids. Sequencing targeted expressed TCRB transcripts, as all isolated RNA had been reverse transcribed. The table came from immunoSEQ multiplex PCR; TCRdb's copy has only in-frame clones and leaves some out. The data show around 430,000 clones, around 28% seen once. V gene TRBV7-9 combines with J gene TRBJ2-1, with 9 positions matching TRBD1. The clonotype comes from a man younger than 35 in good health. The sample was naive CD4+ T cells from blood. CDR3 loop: CASRWGQGWGNEQFF. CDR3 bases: TGTGCCAGCAGATGGGGACAGGGTTGGGGCAATGAGCAGTTCTTC.